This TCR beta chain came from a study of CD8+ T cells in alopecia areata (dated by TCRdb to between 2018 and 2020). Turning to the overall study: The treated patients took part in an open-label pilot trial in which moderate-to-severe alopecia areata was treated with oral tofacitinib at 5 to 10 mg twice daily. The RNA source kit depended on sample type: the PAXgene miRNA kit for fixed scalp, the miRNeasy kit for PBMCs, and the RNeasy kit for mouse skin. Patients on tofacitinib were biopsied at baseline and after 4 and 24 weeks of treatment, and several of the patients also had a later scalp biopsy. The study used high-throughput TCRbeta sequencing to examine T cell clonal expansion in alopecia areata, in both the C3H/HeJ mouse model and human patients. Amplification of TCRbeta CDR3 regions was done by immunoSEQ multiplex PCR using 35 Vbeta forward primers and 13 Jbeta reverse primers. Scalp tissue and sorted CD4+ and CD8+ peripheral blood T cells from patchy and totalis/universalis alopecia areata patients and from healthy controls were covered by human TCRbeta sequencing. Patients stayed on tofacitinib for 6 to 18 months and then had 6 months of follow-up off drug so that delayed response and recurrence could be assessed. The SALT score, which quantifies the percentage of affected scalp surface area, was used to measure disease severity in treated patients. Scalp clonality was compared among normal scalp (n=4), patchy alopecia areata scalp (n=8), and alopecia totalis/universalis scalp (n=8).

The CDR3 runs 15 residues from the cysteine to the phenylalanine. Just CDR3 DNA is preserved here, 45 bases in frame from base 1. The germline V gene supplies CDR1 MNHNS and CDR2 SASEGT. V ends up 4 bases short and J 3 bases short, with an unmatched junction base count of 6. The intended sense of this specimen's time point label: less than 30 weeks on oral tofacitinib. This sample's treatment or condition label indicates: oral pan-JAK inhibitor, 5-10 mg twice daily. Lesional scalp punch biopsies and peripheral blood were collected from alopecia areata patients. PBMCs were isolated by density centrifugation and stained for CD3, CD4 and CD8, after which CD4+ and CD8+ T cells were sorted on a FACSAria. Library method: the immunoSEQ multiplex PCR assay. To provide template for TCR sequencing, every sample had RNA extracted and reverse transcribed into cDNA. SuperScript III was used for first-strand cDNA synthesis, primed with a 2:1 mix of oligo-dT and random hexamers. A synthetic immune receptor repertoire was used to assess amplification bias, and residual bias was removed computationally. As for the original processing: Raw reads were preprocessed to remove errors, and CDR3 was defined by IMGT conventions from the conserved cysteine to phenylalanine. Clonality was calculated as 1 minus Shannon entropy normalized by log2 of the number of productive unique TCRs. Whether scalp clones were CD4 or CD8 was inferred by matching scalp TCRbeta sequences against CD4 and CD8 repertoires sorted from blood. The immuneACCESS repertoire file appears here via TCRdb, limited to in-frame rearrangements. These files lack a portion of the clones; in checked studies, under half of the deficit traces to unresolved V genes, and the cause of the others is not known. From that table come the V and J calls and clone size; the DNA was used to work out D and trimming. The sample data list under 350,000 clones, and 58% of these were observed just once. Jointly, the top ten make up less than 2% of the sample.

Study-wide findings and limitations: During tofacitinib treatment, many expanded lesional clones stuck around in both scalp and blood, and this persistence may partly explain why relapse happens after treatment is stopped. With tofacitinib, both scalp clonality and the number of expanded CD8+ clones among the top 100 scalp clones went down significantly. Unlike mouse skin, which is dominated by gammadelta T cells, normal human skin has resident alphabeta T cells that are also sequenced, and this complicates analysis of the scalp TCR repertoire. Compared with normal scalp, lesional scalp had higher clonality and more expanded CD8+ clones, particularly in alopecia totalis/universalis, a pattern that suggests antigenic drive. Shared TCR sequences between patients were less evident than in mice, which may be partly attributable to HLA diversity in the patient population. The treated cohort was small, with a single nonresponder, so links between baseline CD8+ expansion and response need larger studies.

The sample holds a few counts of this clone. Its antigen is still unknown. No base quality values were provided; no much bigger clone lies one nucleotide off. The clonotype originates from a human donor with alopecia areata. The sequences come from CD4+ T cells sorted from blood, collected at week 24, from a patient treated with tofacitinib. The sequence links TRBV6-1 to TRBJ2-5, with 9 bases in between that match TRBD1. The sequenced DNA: TGTGCCAGCAGTGCCACCGGGACAGGGAAAGAGACCCAGTACTTC. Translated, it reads CASSATGTGKETQYF.